The 31 T cell receptor beta chains reported below all come from one sample, sequenced in a study of blood T cell repertoires in COVID-19. Sequencing was performed with immunoSEQ multiplex PCR; in TCRdb, only in-frame clones are kept and a portion is missing. The sample lists 200,000 or so clones, approximately 82% seen once, with 6.9% in the top ten. The material sequenced was peripheral blood. All receptors derive from a human donor with acute or convalescent COVID-19. The donor label of this sample is uncertain.

The genes are TRBV7-2 and TRBJ1-5; D gene ambiguous. The CDR3 is 15 residues long. CDR1 and CDR2 (germline): SGHTA, FQGNSA. The V end was cut by 2 bases, the J end by 5 bases, with 13 bases between. The DNA of the CDR3 is TGTGCCAGCAGCTTAAATGCTGGCGGGTATCAGCCCCAGCATTTT. Translation: CASSLNAGGYQPQHF.

V usage is TRBV6-5 and J usage is TRBJ1-1, with unresolved D. This CDR3 region has 13 residues. The ends were cut back, 6 bases at V and 1 base at J, with 9 bases in the middle. Germline V gene data show CDR1 as MNHEY and CDR2 as SVGAGI. DNA of the CDR3: TGTGCCAGCAGGCCCCGGGGGAACACTGAAGCTTTCTTT. Translated: CASRPRGNTEAFF.

The chain has TRBV9 and TRBJ2-5; D perhaps matches TRBD1 (8 bases). This CDR3 contains 15 residues. The germline V and J ends were trimmed by 3 bases and 4 bases, with 16 bases remaining between them. Germline V gene sequence: CDR1 SGDLS, CDR2 YYNGEE. CDR3 nucleotide sequence: TGTGCCAGCAGCGCACAGGGGGGGATCGGAGAGACCCAGTACTTC. As protein: CASSAQGGIGETQYF.

This clone was observed a handful of times. V usage is TRBV12-3 or TRBV12-4 and J usage is TRBJ2-7; 8 bases map to TRBD2. The CDR3 extends over 13 amino acids. J lost 10 bases, V lost 5 bases, and 10 bases had no gene match. The CDR3 region has the DNA TGTGCCAGCAGTACACAGGTCGGGGGGGACCAGTACTTC. Translated, it gives CASSTQVGGDQYF.

V is TRBV5-4 and J is TRBJ2-7; D unclear. This CDR3 region has 15 residues. V shed 4 bases and J shed 4 bases, with 18 bases lying between them. Germline assignment: CDR1 SGHNT and CDR2 YYREEE (reference sequence). This CDR3 is CASSPEGSFGYEQYF. DNA of the CDR3: TGTGCCAGCAGCCCCGAAGGATCGTTCGGGTACGAGCAGTACTTC.

V usage is TRBV6-1 and J usage is TRBJ1-5; 9 bases are a match to TRBD1. V was pared by 1 base and J by 5 bases, with 6 bases of the junction left unmatched. The germline V gene has CDR1 MNHNS and CDR2 SASEGT. The CDR3 covers 16 residues. CDR3 amino acids: CASSEDTGGGYQPQHF. CDR3 coding DNA: TGTGCCAGCAGTGAAGACACAGGGGGCGGCTATCAGCCCCAGCATTTT.

This chain joins TRBV29-1 and TRBJ2-3; 9 bases are shared with TRBD1. From germline, CDR1 is SQVTM and CDR2 ANQGSEA. The trim removed 1 base at V and 2 bases at J, leaving 4 bases unmatched. The CDR3 runs 15 residues. The CDR3 loop reads CSVEGTGAATDTQYF. Here the CDR3 DNA reads TGCAGCGTTGAAGGGACAGGGGCGGCCACAGATACGCAGTATTTT.

The gene calls are TRBV5-1 and TRBJ2-5; a weak D match, TRBD2 (6 bases). The V end lost 0 bases, the J end lost 2 bases, and 11 bases lay between the germline ends. The CDR3 is made up of 15 amino acids. CDR1 is SGHRS, CDR2 YFSETQ, per germline. CDR3 DNA: TGCGCCAGCAGCTTGGGGGGTAGCGGACAAGAGACCCAGTACTTC. It translates to CASSLGGSGQETQYF.

This chain connects TRBV12-3 or TRBV12-4 to TRBJ1-1; possible D gene TRBD1, 5 bases. The CDR3 length is 12 residues. The CDR3 nucleotides read TGTGCTACAAACGGGGGGAACACTGAAGCTTTCTTT. This codes for CATNGGNTEAFF.

Regarding this clone: This sample also contains other DNA sequences that code for the same CDR3. The chain recombines TRBV3-1 (or the pseudogene TRBV3-2) with TRBJ1-2, with D unclear. The V gene's germline CDR1 is LGHDT and CDR2 YNNKEL (reference sequence). V was cut by 0 bases and J by 8 bases, with 4 bases left in between. The CDR3 loop spans 11 amino acids. CDR3: CASSQDRGYTF. The DNA for the CDR3 is TGTGCCAGCAGCCAAGACAGGGGCTACACCTTC.

The chain recombines TRBV3-1 (or the pseudogene TRBV3-2) with TRBJ1-1; TRBD1 is a possible D gene (6 bases). CDR3 length equals 12 residues. Per the germline V gene, CDR1 is LGHDT and CDR2 is YNNKEL (reference sequence). Deletions cut 3 bases from V and 8 bases from J, with 10 bases between. CDR3 in amino acids: CASSQGAREAFF. In DNA, the CDR3 is TGTGCCAGCAGCCAGGGGGCACGGGAAGCTTTCTTT.

DNA of the CDR3: TGTGCCAGCAGCCCGCCCATTAACAGGGAAGAGACCCAGTACTTC. Translation: CASSPPINREETQYF. The chain recombines TRBV6-2 or TRBV6-3 with TRBJ2-5, with D tentatively TRBD1 (6 bases). Trimming shortened V by 6 bases and J by 3 bases, and 17 bases separated the two germline ends. The CDR3 loop spans 15 amino acids. Germline lookup yields CDR1 MNHEY and CDR2 SVGEGT.

This chain joins TRBV12-3 or TRBV12-4 and TRBJ2-7; 8 bases line up with TRBD2. The length of the CDR3 is 13 residues. The junction had 0 bases not matched to a gene; V was cut back by 2 bases and J by 3 bases. CDR3 region: CASSLLAGYEQYF. DNA of the CDR3: TGTGCCAGCAGTTTACTAGCGGGCTACGAGCAGTACTTC.

This clone showed up just a few times. The rearrangement joins TRBV19 to TRBJ2-7; TRBD2 matches at 9 bases. The length of the CDR3 is 16 residues. The trim removed 1 base at V and 2 bases at J, leaving 6 bases unmatched. CDR1 is LNHDA and CDR2 is SQIVND in the germline V gene (reference sequence). The CDR3: CASSIGGGTSPYEQYF. CDR3 sequence (DNA): TGTGCCAGTAGTATAGGAGGGGGGACTAGCCCCTACGAGCAGTACTTC. Full variable domain (rest looked up from reference TRBV19 and TRBJ2-7): DGGITQSPKYLFRKEGQNVTLSCEQNLNHDAMYWYRQDPGQGLRLIYYSQIVNDFQKGDIAEGYSVSREKKESFPLTVTSAQKNPTAFYLCASSIGGGTSPYEQYFGPGTRLTVT.

The chain recombines TRBV5-4 with TRBJ2-2; 8 nucleotides agree with TRBD2. The length of the CDR3 is 17 residues. The V segment lost 1 base and the J segment 6 bases; nucleotides outside the gene matches: 11. Germline V gene data show CDR1 as SGHNT and CDR2 as YYREEE (reference sequence). CDR3 sequence: CASSLRTSGRNPGELFF. In DNA form, the CDR3 reads TGTGCCAGCAGCTTGCGAACAAGCGGGAGAAACCCCGGGGAGCTGTTTTTT.

V usage is TRBV6-5 and J usage is TRBJ1-1; 9 bases fit TRBD1. The CDR3 is made up of 14 amino acids. Germline values: CDR1 MNHEY, CDR2 SVGAGI. The junction had 8 bases not matched to a gene; V was cut back by 5 bases and J by 7 bases. In nucleotides, the CDR3 is TGTGCCAGCAGTCACAGGACAGGGGCGGGTGAAGCTTTCTTT. Its protein is CASSHRTGAGEAFF.

This CDR3 is CASSVRDVAGGGGELFF. DNA of the CDR3: TGTGCCAGCAGCGTAAGAGATGTAGCGGGAGGTGGTGGGGAGCTGTTTTTT. The chain uses TRBV9 and TRBJ2-2; 10 bases line up with TRBD2. The CDR3 covers 17 residues. J lost 8 bases, V lost 1 base, and 11 bases had no gene match. Germline values: CDR1 SGDLS, CDR2 YYNGEE.

The chain has TRBV7-9 and TRBJ2-7; a possible D gene is TRBD2 (5 bases). Looked up from germline, CDR1 is SEHNR and CDR2 is FQNEAQ (reference sequence). The CDR3 runs 11 residues. Trimming shortened V by 4 bases and J by 7 bases, and 8 bases separated the two germline ends. The CDR3 loop is CASSWRAEQYF. DNA of the CDR3: TGTGCCAGCAGCTGGCGGGCGGAGCAGTACTTC.

The chain carries TRBV5-6 and TRBJ2-7; D not certain. Germline loops: CDR1 SGHDT, CDR2 YYEEEE. Trimming stripped 1 base from V and 3 bases from J, with 11 bases between. The CDR3 is 14 residues long. This chain's CDR3 is CASSLSQTIYEQYF. CDR3 coding DNA: TGTGCCAGCAGCTTGTCACAGACCATCTACGAGCAGTACTTC.

This clone appeared once. The chain employs TRBV10-3 and TRBJ2-7; TRBD2 might be the D (5 bases). The CDR3 runs 13 residues. Trimming took 4 bases from V and 2 from J, leaving 9 bases between them. Germline values: CDR1 ENHRY, CDR2 SYGVKD. CDR3 in DNA: TGTGCCATCAGTGCGGAGGCAGCCTACGAGCAGTACTTC. Its translation is CAISAEAAYEQYF.

The gene calls are TRBV4-2 and TRBJ1-1, with unresolved D. The germline V gene has CDR1 LGHNA and CDR2 YNFKEQ. CDR3 length: 14 residues. Trimming removed 0 bases from V and 0 bases from J, with 5 bases in between. The CDR3 loop is CASSQDLLNTEAFF. In nucleotides, the CDR3 is TGTGCCAGCAGCCAAGATCTCCTGAACACTGAAGCTTTCTTT.

The V and J genes are TRBV5-5 and TRBJ2-3; TRBD2 matches at 7 bases. There are 15 residues in the CDR3. Unmatched junction bases numbered 6, after V lost 0 bases and J lost 5 bases. CDR1 and CDR2 (germline): SGHKS, YYEKEE (reference sequence). For the CDR3, the DNA is TGTGCCAGCAGCTTGGCTTGGGAGGGCCGAGATACGCAGTATTTT. This encodes CASSLAWEGRDTQYF.

This chain joins TRBV18 and TRBJ1-1; maybe TRBD1 (6 bases). The ends were cut back, 4 bases at V and 5 bases at J, with 14 bases in the middle. This CDR3 has 14 amino acids. Germline CDR1 KGHSH, CDR2 LQKENI. CDR3 residues: CASSHTQGSTEAFF. CDR3 in DNA: TGTGCCAGCTCACACACACAGGGTAGTACTGAAGCTTTCTTT.

This sequence joins TRBV28 and TRBJ1-5, with D hard to call. Germline CDR1 MDHEN, CDR2 SYDVKM. The CDR3 sequence is 14 residues long. The V end was cut by 1 base, the J end by 5 bases, with 9 bases between. The CDR3 loop reads CASSLSQLYQPQHF. The CDR3 nucleotides read TGTGCCAGCAGTTTATCCCAGTTATATCAGCCCCAGCATTTT.

The chain couples TRBV6-1 to TRBJ2-1, with TRBD1 identical over 9 bases. CDR1 and CDR2 (germline): MNHNS, SASEGT. The CDR3 contains 17 residues. V trimming: 2 bases; J trimming: 6 bases; junction bases outside the gene matches: 11. CDR3 sequence (DNA): TGTGCCAGCAGTGAACGCAGCGGGACAGGGAGGACCAATGAGCAGTTCTTC. Translation: CASSERSGTGRTNEQFF.

The rearrangement joins TRBV19 to TRBJ2-7; possibly TRBD2 for D (6 bases). Germline lookup yields CDR1 LNHDA and CDR2 SQIVND (reference sequence). This CDR3 comprises 15 residues. Trimming took off 5 bases at V and 0 bases at J, with 14 bases between the two ends. The CDR3 sequence is CASSRGGGDSYEQYF. As DNA, the CDR3 is TGTGCCAGTAGTCGAGGAGGCGGGGACTCCTACGAGCAGTACTTC.

The V gene is TRBV9, the J gene TRBJ1-6; unclear D gene. Germline CDR1 reads SGDLS; CDR2 reads YYNGEE. The V gene lost 4 bases and the J gene lost 11 bases, with 10 bases spanning the gap. CDR3 length: 12 amino acids. CDR3 in DNA: TGTGCCAGCAGCAGAAGTGAGGCACCCCTCCACTTT. Its protein product is CASSRSEAPLHF.

The chain links TRBV5-4 to TRBJ2-7; 7 bases align to TRBD2. The CDR3 runs 13 residues. Germline V CDR1 and CDR2: SGHNT, YYREEE (reference sequence). V lost 0 bases, J lost 5 bases, and 2 bases stayed unmatched. CDR3 sequence reads: CASSLGRENEQYF. The CDR3 bases are TGTGCCAGCAGCTTGGGGCGGGAGAACGAGCAGTACTTC.

This chain joins TRBV27 and TRBJ2-1, with 10 bases matching TRBD2. Germline V gene data show CDR1 as MNHEY and CDR2 as SMNVEV (reference sequence). The CDR3 contains 18 residues. V trimming: 3 bases; J trimming: 0 bases; junction bases outside the gene matches: 8. CDR3 DNA: TGTGCCAGCAGTTTTCTCGTTAGCGGGGGGAGCTCCTACAATGAGCAGTTCTTC. As protein: CASSFLVSGGSSYNEQFF.

V gene TRBV30 combines with J gene TRBJ1-1; 8 bases are a match to TRBD1. Per germline, CDR1 GTSNPN and CDR2 SVGIG (reference sequence). V dropped 1 base and J dropped 1; count of bases not matched to a gene: 2. CDR3 length: 14 residues. The DNA for the CDR3 is TGTGCCTGGAGTGAAGGGACAGGGAACACTGAAGCTTTCTTT. It yields the protein CAWSEGTGNTEAFF.

V usage is TRBV5-1 and J usage is TRBJ2-7; the D gene is possibly TRBD2 (6 bases). Germline CDR1 and CDR2: SGHRS and YFSETQ. CDR3 size: 14 residues. With 3 bases removed from V and 0 bases from J, the gap between germline ends came to 10 bases. CDR3 region: CASSSGTVSYEQYF. CDR3 in DNA: TGCGCCAGCAGCTCCGGGACTGTCTCCTACGAGCAGTACTTC. The variable domain in full, completed from reference TRBV5-1 and TRBJ2-7, reads KAGVTQTPRYLIKTRGQQVTLSCSPISGHRSVSWYQQTPGQGLQFLFEYFSETQRNKGNFPGRFSGRQFSNSRSEMNVSTLELGDSALYLCASSSGTVSYEQYFGPGTRLTVT.